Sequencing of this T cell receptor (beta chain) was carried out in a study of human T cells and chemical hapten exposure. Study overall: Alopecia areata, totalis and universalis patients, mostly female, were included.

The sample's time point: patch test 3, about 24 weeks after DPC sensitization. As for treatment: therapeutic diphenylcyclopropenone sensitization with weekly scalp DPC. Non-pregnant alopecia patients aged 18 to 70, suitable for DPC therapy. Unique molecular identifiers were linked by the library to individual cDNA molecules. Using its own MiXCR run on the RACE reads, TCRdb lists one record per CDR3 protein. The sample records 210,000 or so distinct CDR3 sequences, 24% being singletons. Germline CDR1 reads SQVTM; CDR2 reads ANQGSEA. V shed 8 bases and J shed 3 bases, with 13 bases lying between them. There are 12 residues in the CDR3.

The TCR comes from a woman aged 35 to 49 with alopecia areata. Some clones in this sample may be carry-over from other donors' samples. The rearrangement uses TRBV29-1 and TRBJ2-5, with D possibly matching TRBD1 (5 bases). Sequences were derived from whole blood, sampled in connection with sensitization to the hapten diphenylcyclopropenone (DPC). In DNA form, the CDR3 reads TGCAGCTTCAACCGCAGGGAAGAGACCCAGTACTTC. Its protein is CSFNRREETQYF.